Listed here are 14 T cell receptor beta chains from one sample, sequenced in a study of cytomegalovirus exposure and HLA in healthy donors. Primers included in the PCR were 60 Vbeta and 13 Jbeta primers. Produced via immunoSEQ multiplex PCR; TCRdb's table is partial and in-frame only. The table lists under 150,000 clones, 60% to 80% of them singletons. Sequenced: PBMCs. Receptor source: a man in his late teens or twenties in good health and CMV-seropositive.

The gene calls are TRBV19 and TRBJ1-1, with TRBD1 matching 7 bases. The CDR3 is 15 residues long. Trimming cost V 6 bases and J 1 base; bases outside gene matches: 8. The germline V gene has CDR1 LNHDA and CDR2 SQIVND (reference sequence). CDR3 sequence: CASSETGTANTEAFF. In DNA, the CDR3 is TGTGCCAGTAGCGAAACCGGGACAGCGAACACTGAAGCTTTCTTT.

The V gene is TRBV19, the J gene TRBJ2-2, with a weak D call TRBD1 (5 bases). This CDR3 has 16 amino acids. Deletions cut 4 bases from V and 5 bases from J, with 17 bases between. Germline V gene sequence: CDR1 LNHDA, CDR2 SQIVND (reference sequence). Written as DNA, the CDR3 is TGTGCCAGTAGTAGGTCTCGGCAGGGCAGAACCGGGGAGCTGTTTTTT. It codes for CASSRSRQGRTGELFF.

This chain connects TRBV4-2 to TRBJ2-5; 7 bases agree with TRBD2. Trimming removed 4 bases from V and 4 bases from J; junction bases left unmatched: 9. Per germline, CDR1 LGHNA and CDR2 YNFKEQ. CDR3 length: 15 amino acids. The CDR3 loop is CASSPRPGGSETQYF. CDR3 DNA: TGTGCCAGCAGCCCTAGACCCGGGGGGTCAGAGACCCAGTACTTC.

The chain couples TRBV7-9 to TRBJ2-5; TRBD1 aligns across 10 bases. V lost 5 bases to trimming and J lost 5 bases; unmatched junction nucleotides: 14. The CDR3 is made up of 17 amino acids. Germline V lookup: CDR1 SEHNR, CDR2 FQNEAQ (reference sequence). The CDR3 region is CASSAVDRTGGRETQYF. The CDR3 coding sequence is TGTGCCAGCAGCGCAGTTGATAGGACAGGGGGAAGGGAGACCCAGTACTTC.

This clone was counted only a few times. The V and J genes are TRBV5-6 and TRBJ1-1; a possible D gene is TRBD1 (5 bases). This CDR3 has 15 residues. Trimming pared 0 bases from V and 3 bases from J, leaving 12 bases between. Germline CDR1 reads SGHDT; CDR2 reads YYEEEE. The CDR3, as DNA: TGTGCCAGCAGCTTGGTGGCAGGGTATGACACTGAAGCTTTCTTT. Its protein product is CASSLVAGYDTEAFF.

This clone showed up just a few times. This chain connects TRBV7-9 to TRBJ2-7; 7 nucleotides line up with TRBD1. This CDR3 is built from 15 residues. Germline V gene data show CDR1 as SEHNR and CDR2 as FQNEAQ (reference sequence). J was trimmed by 3 bases and V by 3 bases; bases with no gene match: 8. The CDR3 DNA reads as TGTGCCAGCAGCTTCCAGGGAGACAGGGTCTACGAGCAGTACTTC. Residues: CASSFQGDRVYEQYF.

The chain links TRBV5-6 to TRBJ2-3; 13 bases are shared with TRBD2. CDR3 length: 16 residues. Germline trimming cut 1 base from V and 5 bases from J; bases unmatched to any gene: 4. Germline V CDR1 and CDR2: SGHDT, YYEEEE. CDR3 amino acids: CASSLTSGGVGDTQYF. Written as DNA, the CDR3 is TGTGCCAGCAGCTTGACTAGCGGGGGGGTTGGAGATACGCAGTATTTT.

The gene calls are TRBV5-1 and TRBJ2-5; D might be TRBD2 (6 bases). The CDR3 consists of 14 residues. V was cut by 4 bases and J by 5 bases, with 15 bases left in between. CDR1 is SGHRS, CDR2 YFSETQ, per germline. CDR3 loop: CASSLGSRGETQYF. CDR3 in DNA: TGCGCCAGCAGCCTTGGGAGCCGGGGGGAGACCCAGTACTTC.

J is TRBJ2-7 and V is TRBV27, with TRBD2 as a possible D gene (6 bases). Per germline, CDR1 MNHEY and CDR2 SMNVEV (reference sequence). This CDR3 contains 12 residues. Trimming cost V 5 bases and J 9 bases, with 14 bases left between them. The CDR3 DNA reads TGTGCCAGCAGTCCGCGGGGCTCGGGGCAGTACTTC. It specifies CASSPRGSGQYF.

This clone was counted between two and nine times. The gene calls are TRBV6-1 and TRBJ2-7; D is possibly TRBD2 (5 bases). This CDR3 contains 13 residues. Germline V gene data show CDR1 as MNHNS and CDR2 as SASEGT. V was clipped by 5 bases and J by 7 bases, with 15 bases between them. The CDR3 bases are TGTGCCAGCAGTACGGGATTCCTCTGGGAGCAGTACGTC. Its protein is CASSTGFLWEQYV.

V is TRBV2 and J is TRBJ2-5, with D perhaps matching TRBD1 (6 bases). This CDR3 has 11 residues. Germline loops: CDR1 SNHLY, CDR2 FYNNEI. The CDR3 coding sequence is TGTGCGGGGGCTGGGCAAGAGACCCAGTACTTC. Encoded protein: CAGAGQETQYF. The entire variable domain, with the rest obtained from reference TRBV2 and TRBJ2-5, is as follows: EPEVTQTPSHQVTQMGQEVILRCVPISNHLYFYWYRQILGQKVEFLVSFYNNEISEKSEIFDDQFSVERPDGSNFTLKIRSTKLEDSAMYFCAGAGQETQYFGPGTRLLVL.

The count of this clone is one. The rearrangement links TRBV5-1 to TRBJ2-5, with 8 nucleotides matching TRBD1. V trimming: 5 bases; J trimming: 4 bases; junction bases outside the gene matches: 7. From germline, CDR1 is SGHRS and CDR2 YFSETQ. The length of the CDR3 is 14 residues. DNA of the CDR3: TGCGCCAGCAGTGGGACTGACAGGGGAGAGACCCAGTACTTC. Translation gives CASSGTDRGETQYF.

This clone was detected only a few times. The chain has TRBV18 and TRBJ2-5, with 7 bases lining up with TRBD1. The trim removed 3 bases at V and 2 bases at J, leaving 3 bases unmatched. Germline V gene sequence: CDR1 KGHSH, CDR2 LQKENI. The CDR3 is made up of 14 amino acids. The CDR3 bases are TGTGCCAGCTCACCCCAGACAGGGCAAGAGACCCAGTACTTC. Amino acids: CASSPQTGQETQYF.

A few counts support this clone. The V and J genes are TRBV10-1 and TRBJ1-4, with 8 bases aligning to TRBD1. Unmatched junction bases numbered 7, after V lost 5 bases and J lost 8 bases. CDR3 length equals 14 residues. Germline V gene data show CDR1 as WNHNN and CDR2 as SYGVQD (reference sequence). As DNA, the CDR3 is TGCGCCAGCAGTAGACAGGGGCGAAACGAAAAACTGTTTTTT. The encoded protein is CASSRQGRNEKLFF.